Here is one TCR beta chain with its context. These data belong to a study of Ad26.COV2.S vaccination and SARS-CoV-2 variants. Study information: Dosing was one shot or two shots 56 days apart.

This CDR3 region has 15 residues. The V end was cut by 0 bases, the J end by 0 bases, with 7 bases between. Germline V gives CDR1 LGHDT, CDR2 YNNKEL (reference sequence). Treatment here: roughly 18 received Ad26.COV2.S at low or high dose, single or two shots; about 5 received placebo; per-sample allocation not given. The study sampled participants on day 63 after the first vaccine or placebo injection. Produced via immunoSEQ multiplex PCR; TCRdb's table is partial and in-frame only. The sample carries a few hundred thousand clones, roughly 90% recorded once. The sequencing here drew on peripheral blood, taken in a trial of Ad26.COV2.S vaccine versus placebo. This chain joins TRBV3-1 (or the pseudogene TRBV3-2) and TRBJ2-3; D is undetermined. The TCR sequence derives from a person aged 18-65 years who received the Ad26.COV2.S COVID-19 vaccine or a placebo. The CDR3 loop reads CASSQDSASTDTQYF. The CDR3, as DNA: TGTGCCAGCAGCCAAGATTCGGCTAGCACAGATACGCAGTATTTT.